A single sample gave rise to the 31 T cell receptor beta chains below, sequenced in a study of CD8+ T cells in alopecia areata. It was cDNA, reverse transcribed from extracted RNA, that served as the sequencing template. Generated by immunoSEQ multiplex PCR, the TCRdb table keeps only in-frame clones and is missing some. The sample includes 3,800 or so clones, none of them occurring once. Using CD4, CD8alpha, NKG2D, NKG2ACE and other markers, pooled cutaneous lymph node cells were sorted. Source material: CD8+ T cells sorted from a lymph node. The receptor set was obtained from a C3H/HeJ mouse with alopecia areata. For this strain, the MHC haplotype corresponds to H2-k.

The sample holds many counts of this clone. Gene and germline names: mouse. CDR3: CAWSLTAVQDTQYF. The DNA read from the CDR3 is TGTGCCTGGAGTCTTACAGCGGTCCAAGAC. The rearrangement links TRBV31 to TRBJ2-5, with D unclear. The CDR3 goes on 4 residues after the read ends, and that part is filled in from the germline J gene. CDR3 length: 14 residues. CDR1 and CDR2 (germline): GKSSPN, SITVG. Trimming stripped 0 bases from V and 2 bases from J, with 9 bases between. The full variable domain, in which reference TRBV31 and TRBJ2-5 provide the parts outside the CDR3, is AQTIHQWPVAEIKAVGSPLSLGCTIKGKSSPNLYWYWQATGGTLQQLFYSITVGQVESVVQLNLSASRPKDDQFILSTEKLLLSHSGFYLCAWSLTAVQDTQYFGPGTRLLVL.

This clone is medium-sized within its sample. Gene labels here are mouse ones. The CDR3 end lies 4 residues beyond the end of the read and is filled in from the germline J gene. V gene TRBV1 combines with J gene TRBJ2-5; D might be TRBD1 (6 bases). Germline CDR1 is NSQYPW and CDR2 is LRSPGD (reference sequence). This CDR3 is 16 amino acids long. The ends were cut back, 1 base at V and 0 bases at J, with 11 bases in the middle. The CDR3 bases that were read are TGCACCTGCAGTGCAGCCCTACAGGGTAACCAAGAC. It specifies CTCSAALQGNQD. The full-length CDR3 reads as CTCSAALQGNQDTQYF.

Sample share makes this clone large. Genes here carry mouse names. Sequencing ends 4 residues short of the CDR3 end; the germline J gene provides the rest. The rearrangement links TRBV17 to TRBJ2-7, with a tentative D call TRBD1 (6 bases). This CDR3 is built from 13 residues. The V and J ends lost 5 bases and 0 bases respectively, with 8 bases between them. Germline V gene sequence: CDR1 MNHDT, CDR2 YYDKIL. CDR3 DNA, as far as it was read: TGTGCTAGCAGTTGGGACAACTCCTAT. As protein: CASSWDNSY. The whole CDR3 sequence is CASSWDNSYEQYF.

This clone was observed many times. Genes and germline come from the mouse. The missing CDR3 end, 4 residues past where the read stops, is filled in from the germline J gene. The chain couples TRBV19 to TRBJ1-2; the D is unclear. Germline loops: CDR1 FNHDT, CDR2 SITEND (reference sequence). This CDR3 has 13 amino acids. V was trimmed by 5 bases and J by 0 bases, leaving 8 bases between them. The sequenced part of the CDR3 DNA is TGTGCCAGCAGCCTTACAACAAACTCC. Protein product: CASSLTTNS. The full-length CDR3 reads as CASSLTTNSDYTF.

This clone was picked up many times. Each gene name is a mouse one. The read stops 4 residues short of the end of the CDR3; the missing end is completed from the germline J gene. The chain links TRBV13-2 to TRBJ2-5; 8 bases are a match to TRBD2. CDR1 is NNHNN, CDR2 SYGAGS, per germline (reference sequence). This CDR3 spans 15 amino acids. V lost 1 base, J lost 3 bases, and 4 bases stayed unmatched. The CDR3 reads CASGDSRTGQDTQYF. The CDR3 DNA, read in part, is TGTGCCAGCGGTGATTCTAGGACTGGGCAAGAC.

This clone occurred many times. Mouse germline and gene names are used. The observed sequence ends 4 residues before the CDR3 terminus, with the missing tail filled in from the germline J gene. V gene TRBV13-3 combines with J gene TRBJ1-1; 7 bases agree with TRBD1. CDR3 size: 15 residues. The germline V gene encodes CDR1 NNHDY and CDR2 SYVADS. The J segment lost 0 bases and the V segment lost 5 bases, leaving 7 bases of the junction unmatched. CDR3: CASSPGQVANTEVFF. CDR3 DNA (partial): TGTGCCAGCAGCCCCGGACAGGTTGCAAACACA.

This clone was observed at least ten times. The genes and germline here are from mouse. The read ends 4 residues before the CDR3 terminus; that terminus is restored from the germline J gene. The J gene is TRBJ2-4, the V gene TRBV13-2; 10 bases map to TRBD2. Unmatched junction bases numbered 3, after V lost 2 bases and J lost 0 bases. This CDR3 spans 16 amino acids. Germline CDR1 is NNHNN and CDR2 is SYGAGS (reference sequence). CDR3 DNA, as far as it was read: TGTGCCAGCGGTGACGGGACTGGGGTTAGTCAAAAC. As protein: CASGDGTGVSQN. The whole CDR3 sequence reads CASGDGTGVSQNTLYF.

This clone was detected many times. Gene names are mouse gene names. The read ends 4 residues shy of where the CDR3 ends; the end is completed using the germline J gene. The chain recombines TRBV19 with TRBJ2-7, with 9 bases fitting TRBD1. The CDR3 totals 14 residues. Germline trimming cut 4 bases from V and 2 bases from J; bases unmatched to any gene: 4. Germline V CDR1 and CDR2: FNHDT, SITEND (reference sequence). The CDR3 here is CASSPGTGTYEQYF. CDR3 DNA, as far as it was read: TGTGCCAGCAGTCCCGGGACAGGGACCTAT.

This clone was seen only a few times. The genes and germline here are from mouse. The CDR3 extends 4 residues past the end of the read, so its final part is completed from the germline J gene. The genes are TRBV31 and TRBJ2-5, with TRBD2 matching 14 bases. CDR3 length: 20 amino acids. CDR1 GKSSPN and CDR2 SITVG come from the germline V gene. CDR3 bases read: TGTGCCTGGAGGCCTTCCGGGACTGGGGGGGCGCAGGATTTCAAAGAC. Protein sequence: CAWRPSGTGGAQDFKD. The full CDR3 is CAWRPSGTGGAQDFKDTQYF. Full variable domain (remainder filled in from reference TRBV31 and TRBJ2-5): AQTIHQWPVAEIKAVGSPLSLGCTIKGKSSPNLYWYWQATGGTLQQLFYSITVGQVESVVQLNLSASRPKDDQFILSTEKLLLSHSGFYLCAWRPSGTGGAQDFKDTQYFGPGTRLLVL.

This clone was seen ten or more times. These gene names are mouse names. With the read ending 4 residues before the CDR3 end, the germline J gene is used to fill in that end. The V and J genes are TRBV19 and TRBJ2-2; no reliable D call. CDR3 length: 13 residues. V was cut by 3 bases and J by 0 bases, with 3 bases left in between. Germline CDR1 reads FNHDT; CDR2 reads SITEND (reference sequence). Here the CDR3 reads CASSTTNTGQLYF. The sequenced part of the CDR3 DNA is TGTGCCAGCAGTACAACAAACACCGGG. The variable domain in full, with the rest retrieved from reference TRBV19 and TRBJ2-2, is GGIITQTPKFLIGQEGQKLTLKCQQNFNHDTMYWYRQDSGKGLRLIYYSITENDLQKGDLSEGYDASREKKSSFSLTVTSAQKNEMAVFLCASSTTNTGQLYFGEGSKLTVL.

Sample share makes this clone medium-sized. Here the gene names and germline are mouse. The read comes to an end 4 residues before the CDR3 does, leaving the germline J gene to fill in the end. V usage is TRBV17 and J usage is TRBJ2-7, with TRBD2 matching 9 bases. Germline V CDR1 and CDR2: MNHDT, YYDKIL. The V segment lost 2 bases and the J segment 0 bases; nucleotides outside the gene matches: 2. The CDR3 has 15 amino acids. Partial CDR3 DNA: TGTGCTAGCAGTAGAAAACTGGGGGGCTCCTAT. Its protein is CASSRKLGGSY. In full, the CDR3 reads CASSRKLGGSYEQYF.

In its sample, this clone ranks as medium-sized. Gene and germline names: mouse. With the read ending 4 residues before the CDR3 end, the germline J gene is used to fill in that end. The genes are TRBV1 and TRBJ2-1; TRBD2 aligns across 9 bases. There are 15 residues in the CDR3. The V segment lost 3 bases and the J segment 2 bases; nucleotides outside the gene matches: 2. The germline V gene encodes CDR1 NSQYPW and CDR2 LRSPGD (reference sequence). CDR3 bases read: TGCACCTGCAGTGCCCGACTGGGGGACTATGCT. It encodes CTCSARLGDYA. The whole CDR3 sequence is CTCSARLGDYAEQFF.

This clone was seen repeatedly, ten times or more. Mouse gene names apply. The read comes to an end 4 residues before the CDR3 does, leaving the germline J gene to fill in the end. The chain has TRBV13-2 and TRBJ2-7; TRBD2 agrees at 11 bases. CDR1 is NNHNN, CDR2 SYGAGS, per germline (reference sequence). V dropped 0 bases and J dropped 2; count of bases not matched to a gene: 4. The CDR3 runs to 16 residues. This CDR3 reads CASGDAGTGGTYEQYF. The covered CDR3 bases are TGTGCCAGCGGTGATGCGGGGACTGGGGGAACCTAT.

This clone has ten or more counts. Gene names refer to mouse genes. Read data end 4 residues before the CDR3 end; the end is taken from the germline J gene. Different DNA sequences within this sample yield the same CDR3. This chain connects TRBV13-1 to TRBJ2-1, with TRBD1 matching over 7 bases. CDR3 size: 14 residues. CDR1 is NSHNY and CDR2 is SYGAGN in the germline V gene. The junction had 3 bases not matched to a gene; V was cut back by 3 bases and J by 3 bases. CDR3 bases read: TGTGCCAGCAGTGTCACAGGGGTCTATGCT. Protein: CASSVTGVYA. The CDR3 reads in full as CASSVTGVYAEQFF.

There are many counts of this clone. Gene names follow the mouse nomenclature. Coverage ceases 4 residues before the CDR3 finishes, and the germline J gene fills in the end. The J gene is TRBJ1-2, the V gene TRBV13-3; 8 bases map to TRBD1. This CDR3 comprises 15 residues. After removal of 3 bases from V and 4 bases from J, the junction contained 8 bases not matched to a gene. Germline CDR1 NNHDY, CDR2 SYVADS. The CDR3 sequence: CASSAFRGPGSDYTF. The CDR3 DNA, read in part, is TGTGCCAGCAGTGCCTTCAGGGGGCCGGGCTCC.

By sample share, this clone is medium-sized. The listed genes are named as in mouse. The CDR3 DNA, read in part, is TGCACCTGCAGTGCAAGCAGGGGGGCAAACTCC. Its protein is CTCSASRGANS. The entire CDR3 protein reads CTCSASRGANSDYTF. The V and J genes are TRBV1 and TRBJ1-2, with TRBD1 matching 7 bases. The read halts 4 residues ahead of the CDR3 end, with the missing end drawn from the germline J gene. Per germline, CDR1 NSQYPW and CDR2 LRSPGD (reference sequence). The V and J ends lost 2 bases and 0 bases, in that order; junction bases with no gene match: 3. CDR3 length: 15 residues.

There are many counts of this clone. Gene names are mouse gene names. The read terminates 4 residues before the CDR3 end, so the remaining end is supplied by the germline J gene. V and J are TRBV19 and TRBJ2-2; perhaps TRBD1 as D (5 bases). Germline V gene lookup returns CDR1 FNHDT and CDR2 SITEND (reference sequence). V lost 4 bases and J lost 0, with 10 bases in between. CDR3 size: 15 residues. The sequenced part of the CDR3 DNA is TGTGCCAGCAGTCTTCCAGGGACAAACACCGGG. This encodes CASSLPGTNTG. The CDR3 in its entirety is CASSLPGTNTGQLYF.

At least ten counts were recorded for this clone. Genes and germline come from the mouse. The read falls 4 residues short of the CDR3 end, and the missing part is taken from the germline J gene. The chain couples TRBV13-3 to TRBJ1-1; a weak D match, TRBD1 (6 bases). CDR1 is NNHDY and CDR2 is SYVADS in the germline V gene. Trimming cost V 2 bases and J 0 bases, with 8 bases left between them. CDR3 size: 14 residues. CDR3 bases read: TGTGCCAGCAGTGAAGGGACATCAAACACA. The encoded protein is CASSEGTSNT. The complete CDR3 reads CASSEGTSNTEVFF.

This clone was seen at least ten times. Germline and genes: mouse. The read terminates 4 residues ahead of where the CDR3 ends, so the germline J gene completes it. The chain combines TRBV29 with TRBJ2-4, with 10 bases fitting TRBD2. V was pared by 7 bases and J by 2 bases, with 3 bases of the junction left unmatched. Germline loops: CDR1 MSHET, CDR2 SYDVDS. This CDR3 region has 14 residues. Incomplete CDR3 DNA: TGTGCTAGCACTGGGGGGGCGCCTCAAAAC. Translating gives CASTGGAPQN. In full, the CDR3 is CASTGGAPQNTLYF. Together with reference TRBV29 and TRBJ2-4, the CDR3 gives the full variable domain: DMKVTQMPRYLIKRMGENVLLECGQDMSHETMYWYRQDPGLGLQLIYISYDVDSNSEGDIPKGYRVSRKKREHFSLILDSAKTNQTSVYFCASTGGAPQNTLYFGAGTRLSVL.

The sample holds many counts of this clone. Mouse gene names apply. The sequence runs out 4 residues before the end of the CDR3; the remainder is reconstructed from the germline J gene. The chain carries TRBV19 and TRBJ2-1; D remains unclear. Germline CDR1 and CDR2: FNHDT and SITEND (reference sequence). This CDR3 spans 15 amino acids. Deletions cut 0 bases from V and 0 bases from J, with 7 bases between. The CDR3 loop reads CASSIEGYNYAEQFF. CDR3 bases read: TGTGCCAGCAGTATAGAAGGGTATAACTATGCT.

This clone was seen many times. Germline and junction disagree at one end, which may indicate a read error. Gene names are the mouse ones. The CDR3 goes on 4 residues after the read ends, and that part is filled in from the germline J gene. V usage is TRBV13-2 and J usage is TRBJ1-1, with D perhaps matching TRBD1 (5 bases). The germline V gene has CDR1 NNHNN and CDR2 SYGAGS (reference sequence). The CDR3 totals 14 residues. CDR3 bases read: TGTGCCAGCAGTGAGGGACTGGGGGGGAGA. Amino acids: CASSEGLGGR. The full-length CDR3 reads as CASSEGLGGREVFF.

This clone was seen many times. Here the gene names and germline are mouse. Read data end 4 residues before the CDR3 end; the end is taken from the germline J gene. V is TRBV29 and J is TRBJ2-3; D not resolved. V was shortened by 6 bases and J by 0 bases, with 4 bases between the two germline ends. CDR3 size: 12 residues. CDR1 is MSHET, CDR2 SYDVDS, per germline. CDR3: CASRTSAETLYF. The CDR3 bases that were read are TGTGCTAGCAGGACAAGTGCAGAA.

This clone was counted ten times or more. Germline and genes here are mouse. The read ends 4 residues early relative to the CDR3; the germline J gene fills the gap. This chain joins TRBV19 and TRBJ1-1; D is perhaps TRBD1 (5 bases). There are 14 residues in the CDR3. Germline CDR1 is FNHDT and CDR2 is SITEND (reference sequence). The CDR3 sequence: CASSRRLGGGEVFF. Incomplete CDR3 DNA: TGTGCCAGCAGTCGTAGACTGGGGGGAGGA.

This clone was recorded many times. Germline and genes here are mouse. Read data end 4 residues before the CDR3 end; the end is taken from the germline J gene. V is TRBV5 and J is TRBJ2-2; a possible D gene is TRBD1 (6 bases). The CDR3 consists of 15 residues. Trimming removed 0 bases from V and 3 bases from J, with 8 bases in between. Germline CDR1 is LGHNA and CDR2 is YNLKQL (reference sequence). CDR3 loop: CASSQEAGDTGQLYF. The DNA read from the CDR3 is TGTGCCAGCAGCCAAGAGGCAGGGGACACCGGG.

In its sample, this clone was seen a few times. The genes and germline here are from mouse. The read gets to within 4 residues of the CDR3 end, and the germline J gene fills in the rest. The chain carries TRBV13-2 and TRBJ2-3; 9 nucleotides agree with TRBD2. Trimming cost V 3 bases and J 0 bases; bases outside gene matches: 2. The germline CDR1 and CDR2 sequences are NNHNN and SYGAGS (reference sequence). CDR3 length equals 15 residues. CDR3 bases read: TGTGCCAGCGGTGTGGACTGGGGCAGTGCAGAA. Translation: CASGVDWGSAE. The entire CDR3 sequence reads CASGVDWGSAETLYF.

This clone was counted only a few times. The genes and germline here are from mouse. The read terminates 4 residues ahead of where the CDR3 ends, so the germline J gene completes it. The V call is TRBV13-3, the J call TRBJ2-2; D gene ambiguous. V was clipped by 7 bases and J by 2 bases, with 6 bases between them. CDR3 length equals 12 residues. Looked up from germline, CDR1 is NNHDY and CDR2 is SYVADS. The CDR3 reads CASLGNTGQLYF. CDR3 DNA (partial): TGTGCCAGCCTAGGGAACACCGGG.

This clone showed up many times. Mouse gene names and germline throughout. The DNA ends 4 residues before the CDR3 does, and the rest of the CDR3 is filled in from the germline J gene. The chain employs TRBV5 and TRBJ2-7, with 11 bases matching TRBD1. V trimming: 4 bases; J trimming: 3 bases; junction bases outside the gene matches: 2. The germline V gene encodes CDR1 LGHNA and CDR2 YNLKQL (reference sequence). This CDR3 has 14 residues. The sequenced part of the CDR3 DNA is TGTGCCAGCAGCCCGGACAGGGGGCACTAT. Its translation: CASSPDRGHY. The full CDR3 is CASSPDRGHYEQYF.

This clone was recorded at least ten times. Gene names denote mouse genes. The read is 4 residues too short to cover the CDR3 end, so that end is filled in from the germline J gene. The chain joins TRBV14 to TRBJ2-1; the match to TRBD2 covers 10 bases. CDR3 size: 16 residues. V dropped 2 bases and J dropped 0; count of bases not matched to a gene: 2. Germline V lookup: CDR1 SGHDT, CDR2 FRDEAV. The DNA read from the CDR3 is TGTGCCAGCAGTTTAGGACTGGGGGTTAACTATGCT. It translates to CASSLGLGVNYA. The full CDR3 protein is CASSLGLGVNYAEQFF.

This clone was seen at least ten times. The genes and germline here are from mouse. The part of the CDR3 DNA that was read is TGTGCCAGCAGTATAAGGGGAGAT. This codes for CASSIRGD. The entire CDR3 protein is CASSIRGDEQYF. The V gene is TRBV19, the J gene TRBJ2-7; D might be TRBD1 (5 bases). The read ends 4 residues before the CDR3 terminus; that terminus is restored from the germline J gene. Germline lookup yields CDR1 FNHDT and CDR2 SITEND (reference sequence). The length of the CDR3 is 12 residues.

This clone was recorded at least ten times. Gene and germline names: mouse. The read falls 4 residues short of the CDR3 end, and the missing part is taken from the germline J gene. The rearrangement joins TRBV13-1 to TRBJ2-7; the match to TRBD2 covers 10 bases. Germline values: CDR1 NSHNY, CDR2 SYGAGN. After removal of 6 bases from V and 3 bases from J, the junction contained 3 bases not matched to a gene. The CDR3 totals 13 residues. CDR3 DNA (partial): TGTGCCAGCAAGAACTGGGGGGGCTAT. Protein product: CASKNWGGY. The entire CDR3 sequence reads CASKNWGGYEQYF.

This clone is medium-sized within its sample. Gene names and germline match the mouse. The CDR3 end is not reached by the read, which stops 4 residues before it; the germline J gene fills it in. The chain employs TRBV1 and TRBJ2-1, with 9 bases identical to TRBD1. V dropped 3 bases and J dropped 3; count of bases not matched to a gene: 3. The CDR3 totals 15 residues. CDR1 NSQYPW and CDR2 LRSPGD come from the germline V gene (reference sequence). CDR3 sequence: CTCSAETGGYAEQFF. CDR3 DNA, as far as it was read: TGCACCTGCAGTGCCGAGACAGGGGGCTATGCT.